The 17 T cell receptor beta chains reported below all come from one sample, sequenced in a study of control samples from healthy donors and cancer patients. TCRdb's copy holds only in-frame clones and misses some; the assay was immunoSEQ multiplex PCR. The profile shows 100,000 to 150,000 clones, around 90% of them singletons. Sequencing used blood. Receptors were obtained from a man in his forties in good health.

The V and J genes are TRBV12-3 or TRBV12-4 and TRBJ1-5, with D perhaps matching TRBD1 (5 bases). V lost 6 bases and J 2 bases, leaving 8 bases between the germline ends. The CDR3 runs to 13 residues. CDR3 sequence (DNA): TGTGCCAGCAGAGGGGCGGGCAATCAGCCCCAGCATTTT. Translation: CASRGAGNQPQHF.

The chain has TRBV12-2 and TRBJ2-1; TRBD2 reflects the table's D call only, with no check against the DNA. TRBV12-2 is described as a pseudogene. The CDR3 is 15 residues long. CDR3 DNA: TGTGCAAGTCGCTCCATTCCTCGGACTAGTGACGAGCAGTTCTTC. Amino acids: CASRSIPRTSDEQFF.

The chain employs TRBV19 and TRBJ1-6; 8 bases match TRBD1. CDR1 LNHDA and CDR2 SQIVND come from the germline V gene (reference sequence). J gave up 0 bases and V 8 bases, and 3 bases lay outside the gene matches. The CDR3 sequence is 15 residues long. The CDR3 protein is CASSTGGSYNSPLHF. The CDR3 bases are TGTGCCAGTTCTACAGGGGGCTCCTATAATTCACCCCTCCACTTT.

The CDR3, as DNA: TGTGCCAGCAGTTTGCGTGTGACGGGAAACGGGAATTCACCCCTCCACTTT. Its translation is CASSLRVTGNGNSPLHF. This chain connects TRBV27 to TRBJ1-6; no reliable D call. The CDR3 is 17 amino acids. Per the germline V gene, CDR1 is MNHEY and CDR2 is SMNVEV (reference sequence). With 3 bases removed from V and 7 bases from J, the gap between germline ends came to 19 bases.

CDR3 nucleotide sequence: TGTGCCAGCAGCCCGAGGTGGTCGGCGCTAGCGGGGGTCAGCACAGATACGCAGTATTTT. Translation: CASSPRWSALAGVSTDTQYF. The chain employs TRBV14 and TRBJ2-3; the match to TRBD2 covers 10 bases. With 4 bases clipped from V and 0 bases from J, the junction kept 16 bases outside the gene matches. Germline CDR1 reads SGHDN; CDR2 reads FVKESK. The CDR3 is 20 residues long. The whole variable domain, filled in from reference TRBV14 and TRBJ2-3, reads EAGVTQFPSHSVIEKGQTVTLRCDPISGHDNLYWYRRVMGKEIKFLLHFVKESKQDESGMPNNRFLAERTGGTYSTLKVQPAELEDSGVYFCASSPRWSALAGVSTDTQYFGPGTRLTVL.

The chain has TRBV19 and TRBJ1-2, with TRBD1 as a possible D gene (5 bases). The germline V and J ends were trimmed by 5 bases and 10 bases, with 11 bases remaining between them. Germline V CDR1 and CDR2: LNHDA, SQIVND (reference sequence). The CDR3 loop spans 11 amino acids. CDR3 coding DNA: TGTGCCAGTAGTCGGGACGTCTACTACACCTTC. Translation: CASSRDVYYTF. The full variable domain, with the rest looked up from reference TRBV19 and TRBJ1-2, is DGGITQSPKYLFRKEGQNVTLSCEQNLNHDAMYWYRQDPGQGLRLIYYSQIVNDFQKGDIAEGYSVSREKKESFPLTVTSAQKNPTAFYLCASSRDVYYTFGSGTRLTVV.

The rearrangement links TRBV4-3 to TRBJ2-6; no reliable D call. The CDR3 totals 18 residues. Germline values: CDR1 LGHNA, CDR2 YSLEER. V lost 0 bases to trimming and J lost 0 bases, with 12 bases between them. For the CDR3, the DNA is TGCGCCAGCAGCCAAGAAAGGACCTCTAACTCTGGGGCCAACGTCCTGACTTTC. Translated, it gives CASSQERTSNSGANVLTF.

The chain recombines TRBV12-5 with TRBJ2-1; TRBD1 agrees at 12 bases. CDR1 and CDR2 (germline): LGHNT, FRNRAP. The length of the CDR3 is 17 residues. The J segment lost 8 bases and the V segment lost 2 bases, leaving 10 bases of the junction unmatched. Here the CDR3 reads CASGLPRRDRGRDEQFF. CDR3 in DNA: TGTGCTAGTGGTTTGCCCCGTCGGGACAGGGGGCGCGATGAGCAGTTCTTC.

The rearrangement links TRBV25-1 to TRBJ1-1; the D is unclear. Per the germline V gene, CDR1 is MGHDK and CDR2 is SYGVNS. Trimming removed 3 bases at V and 7 bases at J, with 9 bases between. CDR3 length: 12 amino acids. CDR3 sequence reads: CASSEGRDEAFF. The CDR3 DNA follows: TGTGCCAGCAGTGAGGGTAGGGATGAAGCTTTCTTT.

In its sample, this clone was seen once. The chain has TRBV5-1 and TRBJ2-3, with 7 bases identical to TRBD2. The germline V gene has CDR1 SGHRS and CDR2 YFSETQ. The CDR3 sequence is 15 residues long. V lost 6 bases, J lost 2 bases, and 9 bases stayed unmatched. CDR3 DNA sequence: TGCGCCAGCAAATATGAGCGGGGTGTCACAGATACGCAGTATTTT. Protein sequence: CASKYERGVTDTQYF.

In its sample, this clone was seen once. The chain is built from TRBV7-8 and TRBJ1-2, with 7 positions matching TRBD1. The V gene's germline CDR1 is SGHVS and CDR2 FQNEAQ. J was trimmed by 2 bases and V by 5 bases; bases with no gene match: 5. CDR3 size: 14 residues. CDR3 region: CASSLRTGNYGYTF. The CDR3 nucleotides read TGTGCCAGCAGCCTGAGGACAGGAAACTATGGCTACACCTTC.

The chain is built from TRBV5-1 and TRBJ1-1; D remains unclear. Trimming shortened V by 5 bases and J by 11 bases, and 28 bases separated the two germline ends. This CDR3 region has 16 residues. Per the germline V gene, CDR1 is SGHRS and CDR2 is YFSETQ. In nucleotides, the CDR3 is TGCGCCAGCAGTCTCCGCGACTCGAGGGTAATTGGTGATGCTTTCTTT. Translated: CASSLRDSRVIGDAFF. The full variable domain, its missing parts supplied by reference TRBV5-1 and TRBJ1-1, is KAGVTQTPRYLIKTRGQQVTLSCSPISGHRSVSWYQQTPGQGLQFLFEYFSETQRNKGNFPGRFSGRQFSNSRSEMNVSTLELGDSALYLCASSLRDSRVIGDAFFGQGTRLTVV.

This chain connects TRBV24-1 to TRBJ2-5; possibly TRBD2 for D (6 bases). The V gene's germline CDR1 is KGHDR and CDR2 SFDVKD. This CDR3 region has 16 residues. V dropped 0 bases and J dropped 4 bases, with 14 bases sitting between them. The CDR3 here is CATSDLSSAAGETQYF. The DNA of the CDR3 is TGTGCCACCAGTGATTTGTCTAGCGCCGCTGGAGAGACCCAGTACTTC.

V is TRBV3-1 (or the pseudogene TRBV3-2) and J is TRBJ2-1, with 11 bases lining up with TRBD2. The junction had 3 bases not matched to a gene; V was cut back by 4 bases and J by 4 bases. CDR1 is LGHDT and CDR2 is YNNKEL in the germline V gene (reference sequence). CDR3 length equals 15 residues. CDR3 residues: CASSRTSGGYNEQFF. The CDR3, as DNA: TGTGCCAGCAGCCGCACTAGCGGGGGTTACAATGAGCAGTTCTTC.

This sequence joins TRBV6-6 and TRBJ1-5; D gene ambiguous. The germline gives CDR1 MNHNY, CDR2 SVGAGI (reference sequence). Trimming stripped 2 bases from V and 0 bases from J, with 11 bases between. This CDR3 is 16 amino acids long. CDR3 DNA: TGTGCCAGCAGTTACCCGACCGGTTTTAGCAATCAGCCCCAGCATTTT. Its protein product is CASSYPTGFSNQPQHF.

The V gene is TRBV6-5, the J gene TRBJ1-2; 7 bases map to TRBD1. The CDR3 contains 13 residues. V shed 6 bases, J shed 8 bases, and the junction held 9 bases outside the gene matches. Germline V gives CDR1 MNHEY, CDR2 SVGAGI. In nucleotides, the CDR3 is TGTGCCAGCAGCCGCACAGGGGTAGGAGGCTACACCTTC. It specifies CASSRTGVGGYTF.

V and J are TRBV18 and TRBJ1-1; D is unclear. Germline values: CDR1 KGHSH, CDR2 LQKENI. The V end lost 1 base, the J end lost 0 bases, and 6 bases lay between the germline ends. CDR3 length equals 14 residues. The CDR3 region is CASSPQFMNTEAFF. CDR3 DNA: TGTGCCAGCTCACCACAGTTCATGAACACTGAAGCTTTCTTT.